This TCR beta chain came from a study of T cell responses to AZD1222 COVID-19 vaccine. The overall study: Second-dose schedules of about 4 or about 12 weeks were combined.

Regarding the study as a whole: Of spike-specific TCRs, nearly half reportedly target regions left unmutated in variants. Seropositive AZD1222 recipients at baseline numbered only five or six.

Regarding this clone: Its antigen remains unidentified.

Assay: immunoSEQ multiplex PCR; the TCRdb copy retains only in-frame clones and omits some. The sample holds about 94,000 clones; approximately 91% are singletons and the top ten take roughly 13%. The source material was peripheral blood, sampled on day 0 of AZD1222 vaccination. The origin of this receptor is an adult in good health.

This CDR3 is CASSGEWGGEKLFF. In DNA, the CDR3 is TGTGCCAGCAGTGGTGAATGGGGGGGTGAAAAACTGTTTTTT. V usage is TRBV28 and J usage is TRBJ1-4, with a tentative D call TRBD1 (5 bases). Germline V gene data show CDR1 as MDHEN and CDR2 as SYDVKM. This CDR3 has 14 amino acids. The V end lost 5 bases, the J end lost 7 bases, and 14 bases lay between the germline ends.